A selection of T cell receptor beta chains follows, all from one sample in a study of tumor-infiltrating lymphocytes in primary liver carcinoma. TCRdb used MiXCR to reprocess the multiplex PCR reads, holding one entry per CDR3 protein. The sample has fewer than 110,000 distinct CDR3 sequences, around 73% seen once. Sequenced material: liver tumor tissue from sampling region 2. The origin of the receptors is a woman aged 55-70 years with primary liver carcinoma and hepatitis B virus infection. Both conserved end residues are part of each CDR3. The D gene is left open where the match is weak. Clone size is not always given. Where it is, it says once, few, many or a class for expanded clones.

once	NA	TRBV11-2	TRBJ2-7	CASNLSGSLAGASYEQYF	TGTGCCAGCAACTTAAGCGGATCTCTAGCAGGAGCCTCTTACGAGCAGTACTTC
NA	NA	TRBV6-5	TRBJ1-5	CVSSPSRGLYPQHF	TGTGTCAGCAGCCCTTCACGGGGCTTATACCCCCAGCATTTT
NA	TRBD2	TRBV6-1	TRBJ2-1	CATIGLAVAQQFF	TGTGCAACAATTGGGCTAGCGGTGGCCCAGCAGTTCTTC
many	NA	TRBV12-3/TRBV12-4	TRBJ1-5	CASSLGQIGRPQHF	TGTGCCAGCAGCCTCGGACAGATCGGGAGGCCCCAGCATTTT
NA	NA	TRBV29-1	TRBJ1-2	CSVGGGQKEYGYTF	TGCAGTGTTGGGGGGGGACAAAAGGAATATGGCTACACCTTC
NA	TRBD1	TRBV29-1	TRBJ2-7	CSASDRELYEQYF	TGTAGCGCCTCGGACAGGGAGCTTTACGAGCAGTACTTC
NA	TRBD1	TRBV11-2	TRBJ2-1	CARSPDRAHTYNEQFF	TGTGCCCGCAGCCCAGACAGGGCTCATACCTACAATGAGCAGTTCTTC
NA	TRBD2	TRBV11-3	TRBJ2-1	CASSAGRRGLAGGFNEQFF	TGTGCCAGCAGCGCCGGACGGAGGGGACTAGCGGGAGGATTCAATGAACAGTTCTTC
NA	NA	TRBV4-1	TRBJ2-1	CASSQEGYEHFF	TGCGCTAGCAGCCAAGAAGGGTATGAGCACTTCTTC
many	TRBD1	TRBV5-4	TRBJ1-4	CASSRRGTGNEKLFF	TGTGCCAGCAGCCGTCGAGGGACAGGGAATGAAAAACTGTTTTTT
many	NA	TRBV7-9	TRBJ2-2	CASSLSYGPQPGELFF	TGTGCCAGCAGCTTATCGTACGGGCCGCAGCCCGGGGAGCTGTTTTTT
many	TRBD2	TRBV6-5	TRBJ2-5	CASSYEGLAGETQYF	TGTGCCAGCAGTTACGAGGGACTAGCGGGAGAGACCCAGTACTTC
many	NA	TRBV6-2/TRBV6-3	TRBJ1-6	CASCLQGNSPLHF	TGTGCCAGCTGCTTACAGGGAAATTCACCCCTCCACTTT
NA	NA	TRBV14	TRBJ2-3	CASALGTGVDTQYF	TGTGCCAGTGCCCTGGGTACGGGGGTAGATACACAGTATTTT
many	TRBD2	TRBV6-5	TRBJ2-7	CASSYQPVAGPYEQYF	TGTGCCAGCAGTTACCAACCGGTAGCGGGACCCTACGAGCAGTACTTC